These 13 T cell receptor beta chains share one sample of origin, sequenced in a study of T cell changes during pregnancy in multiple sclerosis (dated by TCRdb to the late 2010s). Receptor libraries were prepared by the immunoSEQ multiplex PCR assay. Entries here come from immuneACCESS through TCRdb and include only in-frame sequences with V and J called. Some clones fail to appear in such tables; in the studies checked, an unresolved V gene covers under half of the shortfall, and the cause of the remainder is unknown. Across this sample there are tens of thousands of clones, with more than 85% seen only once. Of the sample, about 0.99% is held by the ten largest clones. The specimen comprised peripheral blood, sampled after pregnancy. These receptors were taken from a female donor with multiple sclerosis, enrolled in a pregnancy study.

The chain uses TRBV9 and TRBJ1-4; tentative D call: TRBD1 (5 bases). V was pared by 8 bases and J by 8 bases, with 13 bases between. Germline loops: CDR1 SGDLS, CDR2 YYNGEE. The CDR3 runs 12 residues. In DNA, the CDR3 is TGTGCCAGGTTACGGGGGGACGAAAAACTGTTTTTT. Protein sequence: CARLRGDEKLFF.

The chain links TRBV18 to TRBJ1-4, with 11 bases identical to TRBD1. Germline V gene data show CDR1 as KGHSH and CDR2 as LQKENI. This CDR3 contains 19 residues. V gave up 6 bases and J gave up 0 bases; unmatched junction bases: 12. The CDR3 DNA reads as TGTGCCAGCTCTCGAAGGACAGGGGGCCACAAGGCAACTAATGAAAAACTGTTTTTT. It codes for CASSRRTGGHKATNEKLFF. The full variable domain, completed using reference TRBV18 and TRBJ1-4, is NAGVMQNPRHLVRRRGQEARLRCSPMKGHSHVYWYRQLPEEGLKFMVYLQKENIIDESGMPKERFSAEFPKEGPSILRIQQVVRGDSAAYFCASSRRTGGHKATNEKLFFGSGTQLSVL.

The CDR3 loop reads CASSLTNPVSEAFF. CDR3 coding DNA: TGTGCCAGCAGCTTAACAAATCCCGTGTCTGAAGCTTTCTTT. The genes are TRBV6-5 and TRBJ1-1; D is ambiguous. The CDR3 has 14 amino acids. Germline lookup yields CDR1 MNHEY and CDR2 SVGAGI. The V gene lost 6 bases and the J gene lost 6 bases, with 17 bases spanning the gap.

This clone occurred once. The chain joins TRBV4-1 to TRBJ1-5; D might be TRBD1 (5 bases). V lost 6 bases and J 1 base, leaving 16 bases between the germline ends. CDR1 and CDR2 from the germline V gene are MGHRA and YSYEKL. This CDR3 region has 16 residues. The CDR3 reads CASRTQAAGSNQPQHF. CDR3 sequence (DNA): TGCGCCAGCAGGACACAGGCAGCGGGGAGCAATCAGCCCCAGCATTTT.

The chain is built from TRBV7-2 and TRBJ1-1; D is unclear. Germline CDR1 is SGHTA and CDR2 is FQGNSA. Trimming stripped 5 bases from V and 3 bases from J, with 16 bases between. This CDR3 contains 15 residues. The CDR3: CASSSTFNGDTEAFF. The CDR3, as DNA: TGTGCCAGCAGCAGCACCTTCAATGGTGACACTGAAGCTTTCTTT.

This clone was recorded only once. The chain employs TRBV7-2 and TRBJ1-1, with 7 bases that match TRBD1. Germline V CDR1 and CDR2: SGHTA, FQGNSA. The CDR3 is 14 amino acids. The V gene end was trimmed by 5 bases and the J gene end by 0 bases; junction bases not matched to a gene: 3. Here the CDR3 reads CASSRDRLNTEAFF. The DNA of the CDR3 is TGTGCCAGCAGCCGGGACAGATTGAACACTGAAGCTTTCTTT.

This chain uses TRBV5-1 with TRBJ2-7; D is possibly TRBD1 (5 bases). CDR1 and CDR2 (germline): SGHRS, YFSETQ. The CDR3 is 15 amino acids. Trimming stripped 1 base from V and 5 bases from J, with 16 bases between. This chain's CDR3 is CASSLPAQVTDEQYF. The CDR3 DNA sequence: TGCGCCAGCAGCTTGCCAGCACAGGTTACGGACGAGCAGTACTTC.

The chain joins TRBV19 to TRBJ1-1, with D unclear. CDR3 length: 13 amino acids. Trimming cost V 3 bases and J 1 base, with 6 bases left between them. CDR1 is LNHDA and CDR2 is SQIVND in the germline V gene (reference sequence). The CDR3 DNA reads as TGTGCCAGTAGTATCGGCGGGAACACTGAAGCTTTCTTT. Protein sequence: CASSIGGNTEAFF.

CDR3: CASSLVPYQETQYF. The CDR3 region has the DNA TGCGCCAGCAGCTTGGTCCCCTATCAAGAGACCCAGTACTTC. The chain has TRBV5-1 and TRBJ2-5, with unresolved D. CDR1 and CDR2 (germline): SGHRS, YFSETQ. This CDR3 region has 14 residues. Trimming stripped 0 bases from V and 2 bases from J, with 8 bases between.

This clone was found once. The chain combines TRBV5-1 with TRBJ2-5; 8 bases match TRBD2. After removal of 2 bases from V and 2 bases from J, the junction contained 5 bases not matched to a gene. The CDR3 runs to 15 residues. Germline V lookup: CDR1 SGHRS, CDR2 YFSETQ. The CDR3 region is CASSLTGGHQETQYF. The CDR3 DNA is TGCGCCAGCAGCTTAACGGGGGGGCATCAAGAGACCCAGTACTTC.

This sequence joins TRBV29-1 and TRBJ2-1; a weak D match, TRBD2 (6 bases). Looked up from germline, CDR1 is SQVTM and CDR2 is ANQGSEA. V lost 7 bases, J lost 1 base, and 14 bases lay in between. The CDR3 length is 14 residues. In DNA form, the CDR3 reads TGCAGCGGAATTCTAGCGAAGTCCTACAATGAGCAGTTCTTC. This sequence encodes CSGILAKSYNEQFF.

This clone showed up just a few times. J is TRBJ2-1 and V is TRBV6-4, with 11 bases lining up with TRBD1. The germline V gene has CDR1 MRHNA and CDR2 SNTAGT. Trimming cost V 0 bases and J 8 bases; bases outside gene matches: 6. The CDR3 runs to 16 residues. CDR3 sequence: CASSDSPGQGEDEQFF. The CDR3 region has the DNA TGTGCCAGCAGTGACTCACCGGGACAGGGGGAGGATGAGCAGTTCTTC.

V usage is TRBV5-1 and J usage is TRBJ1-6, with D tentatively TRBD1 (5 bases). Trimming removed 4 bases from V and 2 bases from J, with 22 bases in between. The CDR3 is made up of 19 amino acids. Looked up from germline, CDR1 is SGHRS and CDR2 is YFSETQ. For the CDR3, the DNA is TGCGCCAGCAGCCCCGACCAGGACACCAAAGACACCTATAATTCACCCCTCCACTTT. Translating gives CASSPDQDTKDTYNSPLHF.